The 23 T cell receptor beta chains below were found in one sample sequenced in a study of post-analysis software for immune sequencing data. Their antigens remain unidentified. Study results and limitations: Four or five TRBV segments were significantly more frequent in patients than in controls. TRBV5-6, TRBV5-1 and TRBV20-1 were among these segments.

Prepared TCR beta cDNA libraries contained unique molecular identifiers. A single record per CDR3 protein comes from TCRdb applying MiXCR to the PCR reads. The top ten clones hold approximately 1.7% of a sample with hundreds of thousands of distinct CDR3 sequences, roughly two fifths of them seen once. Sequencing was done on a sample of blood. The receptors come from a girl aged 5-17 years with multiple sclerosis.

The V call is TRBV27, the J call TRBJ2-3, with D unclear. Germline V lookup: CDR1 MNHEY, CDR2 SMNVEV (reference sequence). Deletions cut 7 bases from V and 4 bases from J, with 24 bases between. CDR3 length: 17 residues. CDR3 residues: CASIPRLRVTVPDTQYF. DNA of the CDR3: TGTGCCAGCATTCCCCGGCTAAGAGTCACCGTACCAGATACGCAGTATTTT.

The rearrangement joins TRBV20-1 to TRBJ2-4; tentatively, D is TRBD1 or TRBD2 (6 bases each). CDR3 length: 16 residues. Germline V gives CDR1 DFQATT, CDR2 SNEGSKA (reference sequence). The germline V and J ends were trimmed by 5 bases and 2 bases, with 19 bases remaining between them. CDR3 amino acids: CSAASPGAGTKNIQYF. In nucleotides, the CDR3 is TGCAGTGCTGCCTCACCGGGGGCAGGGACCAAAAACATTCAGTACTTC.

J is TRBJ2-3 and V is TRBV12-3 or TRBV12-4, with no clear D. The CDR3 consists of 14 residues. V was cut by 8 bases and J by 5 bases, with 17 bases left in between. CDR3 nucleotide sequence: TGTGCCAGCTCTCTGAGAGGCTTAGGAGATACGCAGTATTTT. As protein: CASSLRGLGDTQYF.

This clonotype was seen only a few times. The chain carries TRBV29-1 and TRBJ2-5; no firm D call. Germline CDR1 reads SQVTM; CDR2 reads ANQGSEA. This CDR3 spans 12 amino acids. Between the trimmed V and J ends, which lost 3 bases and 4 bases, there was a span of 9 bases. The CDR3 spells CSVETGIETQYF. For the CDR3, the DNA is TGCAGCGTTGAGACGGGTATAGAGACCCAGTACTTC.

This chain uses TRBV15 with TRBJ2-3; TRBD2 is a possible D gene (6 bases). V lost 7 bases to trimming and J lost 0 bases, with 14 bases between them. The CDR3 covers 15 residues. Germline CDR1 is LNHNV and CDR2 is YYDKDF (reference sequence). CDR3 DNA sequence: TGTGCCACCATGCCGGGGGTTGGTAGCACAGATACGCAGTATTTT. It translates to CATMPGVGSTDTQYF.

This chain connects TRBV4-1 to TRBJ1-4, with D possibly being TRBD1 (5 bases). Trimming pared 4 bases from V and 0 bases from J, leaving 21 bases between. CDR3 length equals 19 residues. Germline assignment: CDR1 MGHRA and CDR2 YSYEKL. CDR3 sequence: CASSLKPLGVTATNEKLFF. DNA of the CDR3: TGCGCCAGCAGCCTCAAGCCTTTAGGGGTCACCGCAACTAATGAAAAACTGTTTTTT.

This clonotype has only a few counts. The chain is built from TRBV9 and TRBJ2-1, with a possible D match to TRBD1 (6 bases). Germline V CDR1 and CDR2: SGDLS, YYNGEE. The CDR3 covers 15 residues. The germline V and J ends were trimmed by 0 bases and 4 bases, with 11 bases remaining between them. The CDR3 protein is CASSVAWTAYNEQFF. CDR3 sequence (DNA): TGTGCCAGCAGCGTAGCTTGGACAGCATACAATGAGCAGTTCTTC.

This clonotype was observed a few times. The CDR3 region is CASSPRTGLPTDTQYF. CDR3 DNA: TGTGCCAGCAGCCCGCGGACAGGGCTACCCACAGATACGCAGTATTTT. This chain uses TRBV6-5 with TRBJ2-3; 8 nucleotides align to TRBD1. Germline V gene data show CDR1 as MNHEY and CDR2 as SVGAGI. The V segment lost 6 bases and the J segment 2 bases; nucleotides outside the gene matches: 10. The CDR3 is made up of 16 amino acids.

This sequence joins TRBV2 and TRBJ2-3; D call uncertain. The CDR3 spans 15 residues. Germline V CDR1 and CDR2: SNHLY, FYNNEI. V dropped 4 bases and J dropped 0 bases, with 11 bases sitting between them. For the CDR3, the DNA is TGTGCCAGCAGTGCTGGAACGCGAAGCACAGATACGCAGTATTTT. It codes for CASSAGTRSTDTQYF.

The rearrangement links TRBV4-1 to TRBJ2-1, with 12 bases identical to TRBD2. The V gene end was trimmed by 4 bases and the J gene end by 5 bases; junction bases not matched to a gene: 3. The CDR3 consists of 15 residues. The germline V gene encodes CDR1 MGHRA and CDR2 YSYEKL. The CDR3 DNA reads TGCGCCAGCAGCCCGAGGACTAGCGGGGACAATGAGCAGTTCTTC. Encoded protein: CASSPRTSGDNEQFF.

V usage is TRBV5-8 and J usage is TRBJ1-2; D may be TRBD1 (6 bases). V dropped 4 bases and J dropped 3 bases, with 19 bases sitting between them. The CDR3 spans 16 residues. Germline values: CDR1 SGHTS, CDR2 YDEGEE. The CDR3 spells CASSVPPGQGYYGYTF. The CDR3 DNA sequence: TGTGCCAGCAGCGTGCCGCCTGGGCAGGGGTACTATGGCTACACCTTC.

The chain recombines TRBV27 with TRBJ1-2, with 12 bases lining up with TRBD1. The trim removed 4 bases at V and 4 bases at J, leaving 4 bases unmatched. The length of the CDR3 is 15 residues. Per germline, CDR1 MNHEY and CDR2 SMNVEV (reference sequence). CDR3 loop: CASSSPGQGAYGYTF. The DNA of the CDR3 is TGTGCCAGCAGTTCCCCGGGACAGGGGGCCTATGGCTACACCTTC.

This clonotype was found many times. V gene TRBV29-1 combines with J gene TRBJ1-2, with D possibly being TRBD1 (5 bases). This CDR3 spans 12 amino acids. V gave up 5 bases and J gave up 7 bases, with 14 bases separating them. The germline V gene encodes CDR1 SQVTM and CDR2 ANQGSEA. The CDR3 nucleotides are TGCAGCGTTATGACAGACTTAGGTGGCTACACCTTC. As protein: CSVMTDLGGYTF.

The V call is TRBV5-1, the J call TRBJ2-3, with 14 positions matching TRBD2. CDR1 and CDR2 (germline): SGHRS, YFSETQ. J was trimmed by 4 bases and V by 4 bases; bases with no gene match: 5. The CDR3 extends over 16 amino acids. The CDR3 region is CASSTGTSGGPDTQYF. The DNA of the CDR3 is TGCGCCAGCAGCACCGGGACTAGCGGGGGACCAGATACGCAGTATTTT.

The rearrangement links TRBV7-3 to TRBJ2-5, with 11 bases that match TRBD2. The CDR3 is made up of 15 amino acids. Germline V gene data show CDR1 as SGHTA and CDR2 as FQGTGA. Losses at the gene ends were 5 bases for V and 11 bases for J; bases not matched to a gene: 13. CDR3 region: CASSISSGGYHEQYF. For the CDR3, the DNA is TGTGCCAGCAGCATATCTAGCGGGGGGTACCATGAGCAGTACTTC.

This chain connects TRBV6-5 to TRBJ2-5; 13 bases match TRBD2. The germline gives CDR1 MNHEY, CDR2 SVGAGI. This CDR3 has 14 amino acids. V shed 7 bases and J 4 bases; nucleotides not matched to a gene: 3. The CDR3 DNA reads as TGTGCCAGCACCCGACTAGCGGGAGGAGAGACCCAGTACTTC. Its translation: CASTRLAGGETQYF.

This clonotype occurred a few times. The J gene is TRBJ2-6, the V gene TRBV7-2; D is unresolved. CDR3 length: 16 amino acids. Per germline, CDR1 SGHTA and CDR2 FQGNSA. Trimming removed 5 bases from V and 0 bases from J, with 11 bases in between. The CDR3 here is CASSARWSSGANVLTF. The CDR3 DNA reads TGTGCCAGCAGCGCCCGGTGGTCCTCTGGGGCCAACGTCCTGACTTTC.

The gene calls are TRBV7-2 and TRBJ2-1; 10 bases are a match to TRBD2. The assigned J gene may be wrong: the sequence end matches TRBJ2-7 better. CDR1 and CDR2 (germline): SGHTA, FQGNSA. There are 15 residues in the CDR3. The CDR3 nucleotides are TGTGCCAGCAGCTTTTCTAGCGGGGGTTACAATGAGCAGTACTTC. Its protein product is CASSFSSGGYNEQYF.

This clonotype appeared many times. This chain joins TRBV4-1 and TRBJ1-1; 8 bases match TRBD1. Unmatched junction bases numbered 1, after V lost 4 bases and J lost 0 bases. Germline CDR1 MGHRA, CDR2 YSYEKL. This CDR3 comprises 14 residues. In DNA form, the CDR3 reads TGCGCCAGCAGCCCACAGGGGGTGAACACTGAAGCTTTCTTT. Translated: CASSPQGVNTEAFF.

Only a few counts were recorded for this clonotype. The chain employs TRBV27 and TRBJ1-5; TRBD1 aligns across 7 bases. Per the germline V gene, CDR1 is MNHEY and CDR2 is SMNVEV (reference sequence). The CDR3 runs 14 residues. The V gene end was trimmed by 7 bases and the J gene end by 2 bases; junction bases not matched to a gene: 5. For the CDR3, the DNA is TGTGCCAGCACCGGGGGGACAGGCAATCAGCCCCAGCATTTT. It is translated as CASTGGTGNQPQHF.

The chain employs TRBV5-1 and TRBJ1-6, with TRBD1 as a possible D gene (5 bases). There are 14 residues in the CDR3. Trimming shortened V by 1 base and J by 8 bases, and 10 bases separated the two germline ends. Germline-derived CDR1 and CDR2 are SGHRS and YFSETQ. The CDR3 loop reads CASSLKGRDSPLHF. CDR3 bases: TGCGCCAGCAGCTTGAAGGGACGGGATTCACCCCTCCACTTT.

The rearrangement joins TRBV15 to TRBJ2-3, with 11 bases that match TRBD2. CDR3 length: 12 amino acids. Trimming cost V 6 bases and J 12 bases; bases outside gene matches: 5. From germline, CDR1 is LNHNV and CDR2 YYDKDF (reference sequence). The CDR3, as DNA: TGTGCCACCAGTCCACTAGCGGGGGCACAGTATTTT. Protein: CATSPLAGAQYF.

This clonotype was recorded only once. V is TRBV4-2 and J is TRBJ2-1; 7 bases are a match to TRBD2. CDR3 length: 14 residues. CDR1 LGHNA and CDR2 YNFKEQ come from the germline V gene. J was trimmed by 7 bases and V by 0 bases; bases with no gene match: 3. The CDR3 coding sequence is TGTGCCAGCAGCCAAGATTGGGGAGGGAATGAGCAGTTCTTC. Protein product: CASSQDWGGNEQFF.